The 13 T cell receptor beta chains presented below share a single source sample, sequenced in a study of immune heterogeneity within non-small cell lung tumors. For the TCR beta CDR3, multiplex PCR with 32 V and 13 J primers performed the amplification. TCRdb re-called the multiplex PCR reads with MiXCR, one entry per CDR3 protein. This sample has roughly 13,000 distinct CDR3 sequences, with roughly a fifth found just once. Bulk tumor genomic DNA was the template, and each sample received about 600 ng. While surgery was under way, several biopsies spaced far apart were taken per primary tumor. Patients underwent curative surgery for non-small cell lung cancer (untreated and newly diagnosed). Sequencing used lung tumor tissue. Receptor source: a man in his sixties with non-small cell lung cancer.

This clonotype rates as medium-sized (0.01 to 0.1%). J is TRBJ2-3 and V is TRBV9; D perhaps matches TRBD2 (5 bases). The CDR3 loop spans 14 amino acids. Germline V gene data show CDR1 as SGDLS and CDR2 as YYNGEE. V was trimmed by 4 bases and J by 1 base, leaving 10 bases between them. The CDR3 protein is CASSRLGGTDTQYF. CDR3 bases: TGTGCCAGCAGCCGGCTCGGGGGCACAGATACGCAGTATTTT.

This clonotype was recorded a few times. The chain carries TRBV6-1 and TRBJ1-6, with D hard to call. In germline, CDR1 is MNHNS, CDR2 SASEGT. This CDR3 contains 13 residues. With 1 base removed from V and 7 bases from J, the gap between germline ends came to 5 bases. CDR3 amino acids: CASSEEINSPLHF. The CDR3, as DNA: TGTGCCAGCAGTGAAGAGATCAATTCACCCCTCCACTTT.

Within the sample, this clonotype is medium-sized (0.01 to 0.1%). The rearrangement links TRBV6-2 or TRBV6-3 to TRBJ2-7; D unresolved. CDR3 length: 20 amino acids. With 0 bases removed from V and 0 bases from J, the gap between germline ends came to 24 bases. The germline CDR1 and CDR2 sequences are MNHEY and SVGEGT. CDR3: CASSYSLEDFHTIFSYEQYF. CDR3 nucleotides: TGTGCCAGCAGTTACTCGCTCGAAGATTTCCACACGATCTTCTCCTACGAGCAGTACTTC.

This clonotype is medium-sized in the sample. This sequence joins TRBV3-1 and TRBJ1-1, with a tentative D call TRBD1 (6 bases). Germline CDR1 LGHDT, CDR2 YNNKEL (reference sequence). The CDR3 runs 13 residues. V was trimmed by 0 bases and J by 4 bases, leaving 6 bases between them. The CDR3 loop is CASSQDRGTEAFF. Here the CDR3 DNA reads TGTGCCAGCAGCCAAGACAGGGGCACTGAAGCTTTCTTT.

This clonotype was recorded only once. The chain is built from TRBV20-1 and TRBJ2-4; D is perhaps TRBD1 (6 bases). Germline CDR1 is DFQATT and CDR2 is SNEGSKA (reference sequence). The CDR3 length is 14 residues. The germline V and J ends were trimmed by 0 bases and 10 bases, with 16 bases remaining between them. The CDR3 loop is CSARDRGGQKIQYF. The CDR3 DNA is TGCAGTGCTAGAGATCGAGGGGGTCAGAAAATTCAGTACTTC.

Comment on this clonotype: It may be a read error: a sequence one base away is much more abundant. The CDR3 DNA follows: TGCTCCAGCAGCCGGGGACGACAAAACTACGAGCAGTACTTC. As protein: CSSSRGRQNYEQYF. The gene calls are TRBV5-1 and TRBJ2-7; D tentatively reads TRBD1 or TRBD2 (5 bases each). Germline V gene data show CDR1 as SGHRS and CDR2 as YFSETQ. The CDR3 length is 14 residues.

This clonotype occurred a few times. V gene TRBV4-1 combines with J gene TRBJ1-1, with TRBD1 as a possible D gene (5 bases). Per the germline V gene, CDR1 is MGHRA and CDR2 is YSYEKL. This CDR3 is 14 amino acids long. Trimming took off 1 base at V and 5 bases at J, with 11 bases between the two ends. CDR3 coding DNA: TGCGCCAGCAGCCAAGGGGACGTCGGGACTGAAGCTTTCTTT. Amino acid sequence: CASSQGDVGTEAFF.

This chain joins TRBV6-4 and TRBJ2-3, with D unclear. The V end lost 2 bases, the J end lost 4 bases, and 4 bases lay between the germline ends. This CDR3 contains 12 residues. Germline CDR1 is MRHNA and CDR2 is SNTAGT. As DNA, the CDR3 is TGTGCCAGCAGTGACCCGGCAGATACGCAGTATTTT. Protein sequence: CASSDPADTQYF.

By sample share, this clonotype is medium-sized. V and J are TRBV28 and TRBJ1-2; D may be TRBD1 (5 bases). The CDR3 totals 13 residues. Trimming took off 4 bases at V and 0 bases at J, with 6 bases between the two ends. CDR1 MDHEN and CDR2 SYDVKM come from the germline V gene. In nucleotides, the CDR3 is TGTGCCAGCAGTTGGGGCGCTAACTATGGCTACACCTTC. This encodes CASSWGANYGYTF.

This clonotype was picked up a small number of times. The rearrangement joins TRBV19 to TRBJ1-1, with 8 bases that match TRBD1. This CDR3 region has 13 residues. In germline, CDR1 is LNHDA, CDR2 SQIVND (reference sequence). After removal of 8 bases from V and 1 base from J, the junction contained 3 bases not matched to a gene. This chain's CDR3 is CASWGQANTEAFF. For the CDR3, the DNA is TGTGCCAGTTGGGGACAGGCGAACACTGAAGCTTTCTTT.

In this sample, this clonotype turned up a few times. J is TRBJ2-3 and V is TRBV29-1; 11 positions match TRBD2. With V trimmed by 8 bases and J by 6 bases, 10 bases remained unmatched. This CDR3 has 14 residues. CDR1 and CDR2 from the germline V gene are SQVTM and ANQGSEA. In DNA form, the CDR3 reads TGCAGCATCGGGACTAGCGGACGAGAGGATACGCAGTATTTT. It encodes CSIGTSGREDTQYF.

By sample fraction, this clonotype is medium-sized. The chain couples TRBV12-3 or TRBV12-4 to TRBJ2-1; 10 nucleotides align to TRBD2. The CDR3 loop spans 14 amino acids. Unmatched junction bases numbered 5, after V lost 4 bases and J lost 8 bases. CDR3 in amino acids: CASSSSGRTDEQFF. Written as DNA, the CDR3 is TGTGCCAGCAGTTCTAGCGGGAGAACAGATGAGCAGTTCTTC.

As to this clonotype: The junction departs from the called germline gene at one end, perhaps through a read error. The V gene is TRBV5-8, the J gene TRBJ2-3; TRBD1 aligns across 10 bases. CDR3 size: 15 residues. From germline, CDR1 is SGHTS and CDR2 YDEGEE. The CDR3 sequence: CSSSRVTGGLDTQYF. CDR3 sequence (DNA): TGTTCCAGCAGCCGCGTGACAGGGGGCTTAGATACGCAGTATTTT.